This T cell receptor (beta chain) was recorded in a study of response to subunit inactivated influenza vaccine. General study results and limits: Authors suggested that a seasonal influenza vaccination recruits few new T cells each time.

The CDR3 has 15 amino acids. With V trimmed by 2 bases and J by 9 bases, 8 bases remained unmatched. This clonotype was seen a handful of times. Antigen specificity is unknown. Via MiXCR, TCRdb re-called the RT-PCR reads, giving one row per CDR3 protein. This repertoire shows fewer than 800,000 distinct CDR3 sequences, around 16% found once; its top ten account for 11%. The specimen comprised PBMCs from blood, sampled 11 to 12 days after vaccination. This chain joins TRBV12-3 or TRBV12-4 and TRBJ2-1, with 9 bases fitting TRBD1. This TCR came from a man aged 45-60 years who received an inactivated influenza vaccine. CDR3 residues: CASSLKGQGRSEQFF. The CDR3, as DNA: TGTGCCAGCAGTTTAAAGGGACAGGGAAGGAGTGAGCAGTTCTTC.